This TCR beta chain was observed in a study of blood T cell repertoires in COVID-19. Study-wide context: In each case, the material was cDNA or gDNA derived from T cells, B-cell-depleted T cells, or PBMCs.

CDR3 length equals 15 residues. Germline V lookup: CDR1 SGHRS, CDR2 YFSETQ. V gave up 5 bases and J gave up 6 bases; unmatched junction bases: 3. In the source study's methods: Amplifying reference gene primers gave estimates of nucleated cell counts. Measured with immunoSEQ multiplex PCR; TCRdb has only the in-frame clones, and not every one. The D gene and trimming were derived from the DNA, and the V and J assignments and clone size from that table. The sample has 140,000 to 150,000 clones; roughly 89% are singletons. Self-reported history from a screening survey and questionnaire set each donor's cohort. Cohort 3 donors counted as recovered after two negative PCRs, clearance, or resolved symptoms.

The sequenced sample was PBMCs or T cells enriched from blood (not recorded which). This receptor was identified in a man in his fifties or sixties who had recovered from COVID-19. The rearrangement uses TRBV5-1 and TRBJ2-2; TRBD2 agrees at 14 bases. This chain's CDR3 is CASRTSGGAPGELFF. CDR3 DNA: TGCGCCAGCAGGACTAGCGGGGGGGCCCCCGGGGAGCTGTTTTTT.